This T cell receptor (beta chain) stems from a study of blood T cell repertoires in COVID-19. The wider study: From T cells, B-cell-depleted T cells, or PBMCs came the material, which was cDNA or gDNA.

CDR1 is WNHNN, CDR2 SYGVQD, per germline (reference sequence). V dropped 7 bases and J dropped 4; count of bases not matched to a gene: 11. The CDR3 length is 15 residues. In assigning cohorts, the study relied on participant-reported clinical history. Original methodology: Nucleated cell counts were estimated from reference gene primer amplification. The assay was immunoSEQ multiplex PCR, and TCRdb's table has in-frame clones only and misses some. The V and J calls and the clone size are those of that table, but D and trimming were determined from the DNA. The sample records 200,000 to 250,000 clones, approximately 87% being singletons.

Sequenced material: PBMCs or T cells enriched from blood (not recorded which). The V call is TRBV10-1, the J call TRBJ1-2, with 8 bases identical to TRBD1. This TCR was sampled from a woman between 45 and 60 years old in a cohort exposed to, infected with or recovered from COVID-19 (not recorded which). This chain's CDR3 is CASTPDRGGSYGYTF. The CDR3 DNA is TGCGCCAGCACCCCCGACAGGGGAGGGAGCTATGGCTACACCTTC.